This T cell receptor (beta chain) was retrieved from a study of T cells in Graves' hyperthyroidism and ophthalmopathy. The CDR3 has 17 residues. Germline trimming cut 2 bases from V and 5 bases from J; bases unmatched to any gene: 9. Germline assignment: CDR1 SNHLY and CDR2 FYNNEI. RNA transcripts gave rise to amplified TCR beta CDR3 regions. In the first-round RT-PCR of the TCR CDR3, the HTBI primer set was used. TCRdb recomputed calls from the multiplex PCR reads with MiXCR, one row per CDR3 protein. The profile shows about 200,000 distinct CDR3 sequences, around 19% of them singletons. This clonotype was counted at least ten times.

Sequencing was performed on blood. The chain couples TRBV2 to TRBJ2-3; 11 bases are shared with TRBD2. The TCR sequence derives from a man in his forties with Graves' hyperthyroidism. CDR3 protein: CASSEMTSGALGDTQYF. The CDR3 region has the DNA TGTGCCAGCAGTGAAATGACTAGCGGGGCCCTGGGAGATACGCAGTATTTT.